A single sample is the source of the 5 T cell receptor beta chains below, sequenced in a study of T cell changes during pregnancy in multiple sclerosis. The assay was immunoSEQ multiplex PCR, and TCRdb's table has in-frame clones only and misses some. The sample records tens of thousands of clones, around 92% being singletons. This sample comprised CD4+ T cells from peripheral blood mononuclear cells, obtained in the third trimester of pregnancy. The receptors originated from a female donor with multiple sclerosis, enrolled in a pregnancy study.

This sequence joins TRBV7-2 and TRBJ1-2, with 7 positions matching TRBD1. CDR3 size: 15 residues. V lost 5 bases to trimming and J lost 1 base; unmatched junction nucleotides: 7. Germline V gene lookup returns CDR1 SGHTA and CDR2 FQGNSA. CDR3 bases: TGTGCCAGCAGCGCTGGGACAGACCATAACTATGGCTACACCTTC. This gives the protein CASSAGTDHNYGYTF.

The chain is built from TRBV30 and TRBJ2-2; 7 nucleotides align to TRBD1. This CDR3 contains 16 residues. V dropped 4 bases and J dropped 8; count of bases not matched to a gene: 16. CDR1 and CDR2 (germline): GTSNPN, SVGIG (reference sequence). Written as DNA, the CDR3 is TGTGCCTGGACCTCAGGGGGACCGGGTAGGGCGGGGGAGCTGTTTTTT. This sequence encodes CAWTSGGPGRAGELFF.

The V call is TRBV6-5, the J call TRBJ2-7; 9 positions match TRBD2. V dropped 0 bases and J dropped 3; count of bases not matched to a gene: 3. CDR1 and CDR2 from the germline V gene are MNHEY and SVGAGI. This CDR3 is 15 amino acids long. The CDR3: CASSYSRLAVYEQYF. In DNA form, the CDR3 reads TGTGCCAGCAGTTACTCCCGACTAGCGGTCTACGAGCAGTACTTC.

The genes are TRBV6-5 and TRBJ1-3; the match to TRBD1 covers 8 bases. J was trimmed by 7 bases and V by 5 bases; bases with no gene match: 7. Per germline, CDR1 MNHEY and CDR2 SVGAGI. The CDR3 contains 14 residues. The CDR3 is CASSRGTGLNTIYF. The CDR3 coding sequence is TGTGCCAGCAGTCGGGGGACAGGCCTGAACACCATATATTTT.

This chain joins TRBV28 and TRBJ2-7; D gene uncertain. The ends were cut back, 6 bases at V and 0 bases at J, with 9 bases in the middle. This CDR3 is 13 amino acids long. The germline V gene encodes CDR1 MDHEN and CDR2 SYDVKM. The chain's CDR3 is CASRASGSYEQYF. In DNA, the CDR3 is TGTGCCAGCAGAGCCTCGGGCTCCTACGAGCAGTACTTC.